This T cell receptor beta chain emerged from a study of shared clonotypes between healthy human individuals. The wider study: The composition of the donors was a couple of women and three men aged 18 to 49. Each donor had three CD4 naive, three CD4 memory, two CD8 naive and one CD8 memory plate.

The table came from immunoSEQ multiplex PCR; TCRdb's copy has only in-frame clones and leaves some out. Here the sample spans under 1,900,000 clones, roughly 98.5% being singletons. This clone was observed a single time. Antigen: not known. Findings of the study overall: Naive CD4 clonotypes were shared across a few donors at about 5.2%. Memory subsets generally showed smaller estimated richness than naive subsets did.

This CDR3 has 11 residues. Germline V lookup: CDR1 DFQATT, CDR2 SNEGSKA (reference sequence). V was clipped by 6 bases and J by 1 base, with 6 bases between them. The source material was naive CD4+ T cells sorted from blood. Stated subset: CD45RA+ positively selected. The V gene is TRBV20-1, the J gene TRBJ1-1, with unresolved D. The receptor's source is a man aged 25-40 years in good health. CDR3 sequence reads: CSAAKNTEAFF. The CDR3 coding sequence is TGCAGTGCCGCAAAGAACACTGAAGCTTTCTTT.